This TCR beta chain was retrieved from a study of CD8+CD57+ T cells in acquired aplastic anemia. Findings of the study overall: The number of CD8+ CDR3 sequences shared by patients and controls was fewer than 35. Between the patient and control groups, CD8+ Simpson's diversity did not differ significantly.

This clonotype was seen many times. Antigen: not known. The CDR3 is 15 residues long. V was trimmed by 5 bases and J by 9 bases, leaving 17 bases between them. Germline V gives CDR1 MGHRA, CDR2 YSYEKL. Researchers used genomic DNA as the template to profile TCR beta VDJ and CDR3. TCRdb independently ran MiXCR on the reads; one entry per CDR3 protein. This sample has approximately 200,000 distinct CDR3 sequences; approximately 49% occur once, and the top ten carry 16%. Sequenced material: sorted CD4+, CD8+, or CD8+CD57+ T cells (not recorded which) from PBMCs. The TCR comes from a human donor in good health, serving as a control. The genes are TRBV4-1 and TRBJ1-6; no definite D call. This chain's CDR3 is CASSSHSAQRSPLHF. CDR3 nucleotides: TGCGCCAGCAGCTCCCATAGCGCCCAACGTTCACCCCTCCACTTT.